This is a list of T cell receptor beta chains from one sample in a study of control samples from healthy donors and cancer patients. Profiling relied on immunoSEQ multiplex PCR, and the TCRdb table lists in-frame clones only, not all of them. The table lists over 85,000 clones, more than 80% of them singletons. Sample: blood. The receptors derive from a woman aged 25 to 39 in good health. Both conserved end residues are part of each CDR3. A D gene is named only where the DNA matches it firmly. Some rows mark clone size as missing; the rest say once, few, many or name a class of expanded clone.

length: 14; size: NA; D: TRBD1; J: TRBJ1-2; V: TRBV5-1; CDR3: CASSFDGQGDGYTF; DNA: TGCGCCAGCAGCTTCGACGGACAGGGAGATGGCTACACCTTC
length: 14; size: NA; D: NA; J: TRBJ2-5; V: TRBV5-1; CDR3: CASSFGPSGETQYF; DNA: TGCGCCAGCAGCTTTGGCCCCTCAGGGGAGACCCAGTACTTC
length: 15; size: NA; D: TRBD1; J: TRBJ1-5; V: TRBV9; CDR3: CASSATGEGNQPQHF; DNA: TGTGCCAGCAGCGCGACAGGGGAAGGTAATCAGCCCCAGCATTTT
length: 14; size: NA; D: NA; J: TRBJ2-5; V: TRBV28; CDR3: CASSSSNEQETQYF; DNA: TGTGCCAGCAGTTCATCAAACGAACAAGAGACCCAGTACTTC
length: 15; size: NA; D: TRBD1; J: TRBJ1-1; V: TRBV7-6; CDR3: CASSLGTGMNTEAFF; DNA: TGTGCCAGCAGCCTCGGGACAGGGATGAACACTGAAGCTTTCTTT
length: 15; size: NA; D: TRBD1; J: TRBJ2-6; V: TRBV18; CDR3: CASSPGDRGANVLTF; DNA: TGTGCCAGCTCACCCGGGGACAGGGGGGCCAACGTCCTGACTTTC
length: 14; size: NA; D: NA; J: TRBJ2-3; V: TRBV11-2; CDR3: CASSLDRSTDTQYF; DNA: TGTGCCAGCAGCTTAGACCGATCCACAGATACGCAGTATTTT
length: 13; size: NA; D: TRBD2; J: TRBJ2-3; V: TRBV18; CDR3: CASSPAGADTQYF; DNA: TGTGCCAGCTCACCCGCGGGGGCAGATACGCAGTATTTT
length: 15; size: once; D: NA; J: TRBJ2-3; V: TRBV21-1; CDR3: CASSKGAGYPDTQYF; DNA: TGTGCCAGCAGCAAAGGGGCAGGGTATCCAGATACGCAGTATTTT
length: 15; size: NA; D: NA; J: TRBJ2-5; V: TRBV23-1; CDR3: CASRFSGRRQETQYF; DNA: TGCGCCAGCAGGTTTTCGGGCCGTCGGCAAGAGACCCAGTACTTC
length: 18; size: NA; D: TRBD2; J: TRBJ2-4; V: TRBV7-2; CDR3: CASSLDVSAGLMKNIQYF; DNA: TGTGCCAGCAGCTTAGACGTTTCAGCGGGACTGATGAAAAACATTCAGTACTTC
length: 13; size: NA; D: TRBD2; J: TRBJ2-2; V: TRBV14; CDR3: CASSHGTGGRLFF; DNA: TGTGCCAGCAGCCATGGTACCGGCGGGAGGCTGTTTTTT
length: 9; size: once; D: NA; J: TRBJ1-2; V: TRBV2; CDR3: CARSRGYTF; DNA: TGTGCCAGAAGTAGGGGCTACACCTTC
length: 13; size: NA; D: NA; J: TRBJ2-5; V: TRBV20-1; CDR3: CSASGGLQETQYF; DNA: TGCAGTGCTAGTGGCGGATTACAAGAGACCCAGTACTTC
length: 13; size: NA; D: NA; J: TRBJ1-2; V: TRBV18; CDR3: CASSPEADYGYTF; DNA: TGTGCCAGCTCACCTGAGGCGGACTATGGCTACACCTTC
length: 15; size: NA; D: TRBD1; J: TRBJ1-4; V: TRBV15; CDR3: CATSSTTGGGEKLFF; DNA: TGTGCCACCAGCAGCACAACAGGGGGCGGTGAAAAACTGTTTTTT
length: 13; size: NA; D: TRBD2; J: TRBJ2-7; V: TRBV2; CDR3: CASNRAGGSEQYF; DNA: TGTGCCAGCAATCGAGCGGGGGGGTCCGAGCAGTACTTC
length: 14; size: NA; D: NA; J: TRBJ2-3; V: TRBV24-1; CDR3: CATSDRRRTDTQYF; DNA: TGTGCCACCAGTGATCGACGCCGCACAGATACGCAGTATTTT
length: 15; size: once; D: TRBD2; J: TRBJ2-1; V: TRBV7-2; CDR3: CASSRRLAGGDEQFF; DNA: TGTGCCAGCAGCCGCCGACTAGCGGGTGGGGATGAGCAGTTCTTC
length: 14; size: NA; D: NA; J: TRBJ2-2; V: TRBV7-3; CDR3: CASSLSYDTGELFF; DNA: TGTGCCAGCAGCTTAAGTTACGACACCGGGGAGCTGTTTTTT
length: 16; size: NA; D: TRBD1; J: TRBJ1-2; V: TRBV7-9; CDR3: CASSPGQGVDHYGYTF; DNA: TGTGCCAGCAGCCCCGGACAGGGGGTGGATCACTATGGCTACACCTTC
length: 11; size: NA; D: NA; J: TRBJ2-7; V: TRBV10-2; CDR3: CASSPSNEQYF; DNA: TGCGCCAGCAGCCCTAGCAACGAGCAGTACTTC
length: 19; size: NA; D: TRBD2; J: TRBJ2-1; V: TRBV5-8; CDR3: CASSLLREPNGAGVDEQFF; DNA: TGTGCCAGCAGCTTGTTGAGGGAACCGAATGGGGCGGGAGTCGATGAGCAGTTCTTC
length: 13; size: NA; D: NA; J: TRBJ1-1; V: TRBV12-3/TRBV12-4; CDR3: CASSLSLSTEAFF; DNA: TGTGCCAGCAGTTTGAGTCTCAGCACTGAAGCTTTCTTT
length: 15; size: NA; D: NA; J: TRBJ1-2; V: TRBV18; CDR3: CASSPLSGDLYGYTF; DNA: TGTGCCAGCTCACCACTCTCCGGGGACCTCTATGGCTACACCTTC
length: 12; size: NA; D: NA; J: TRBJ2-1; V: TRBV18; CDR3: CASSPQGPEQFF; DNA: TGTGCCAGCTCACCCCAAGGTCCGGAGCAGTTCTTC
length: 16; size: NA; D: NA; J: TRBJ1-4; V: TRBV4-1; CDR3: CASSSRGGTANEKLFF; DNA: TGCGCCAGCAGCTCACGGGGGGGTACGGCTAATGAAAAACTGTTTTTT
length: 13; size: NA; D: NA; J: TRBJ2-1; V: TRBV6-5; CDR3: CASKSEGGPEQFF; DNA: TGTGCCAGCAAATCGGAGGGTGGGCCTGAGCAGTTCTTC
length: 14; size: NA; D: NA; J: TRBJ1-1; V: TRBV27; CDR3: CASSLSPGNTEAFF; DNA: TGTGCCAGCAGTTTATCGCCCGGGAACACTGAAGCTTTCTTT
length: 11; size: NA; D: NA; J: TRBJ2-3; V: TRBV14; CDR3: CASSQENTQYF; DNA: TGTGCCAGCAGCCAAGAGAATACGCAGTATTTT
length: 15; size: NA; D: NA; J: TRBJ2-5; V: TRBV28; CDR3: CASSLRGTSQETQYF; DNA: TGTGCCAGCAGTTTACGGGGGACAAGTCAAGAGACCCAGTACTTC
length: 17; size: few; D: TRBD2; J: TRBJ2-5; V: TRBV9; CDR3: CASSVGVRQGGGETQYF; DNA: TGTGCCAGCAGCGTAGGAGTTCGGCAGGGCGGGGGGGAGACCCAGTACTTC
length: 15; size: few; D: TRBD1; J: TRBJ1-1; V: TRBV4-1; CDR3: CASSQETGGNTEAFF; DNA: TGCGCCAGCAGCCAAGAGACAGGGGGGAACACTGAAGCTTTCTTT
length: 14; size: NA; D: NA; J: TRBJ1-2; V: TRBV5-1; CDR3: CASSLALGSYGYTF; DNA: TGCGCCAGCAGCTTGGCTCTGGGGTCCTATGGCTACACCTTC
length: 14; size: NA; D: NA; J: TRBJ2-7; V: TRBV10-3; CDR3: CAISESIPDYEQYF; DNA: TGTGCCATCAGTGAGTCGATACCGGACTACGAGCAGTACTTC
length: 16; size: NA; D: TRBD1; J: TRBJ2-7; V: TRBV14; CDR3: CASSSFSTGKNYEQYF; DNA: TGTGCCAGCAGCAGTTTCTCGACAGGGAAGAACTACGAGCAGTACTTC
length: 15; size: NA; D: TRBD2; J: TRBJ2-2; V: TRBV7-3; CDR3: CASSFGGSFGGELFF; DNA: TGTGCCAGCAGCTTTGGCGGGAGTTTCGGCGGGGAGCTGTTTTTT
length: 16; size: NA; D: NA; J: TRBJ1-2; V: TRBV4-2; CDR3: CASSQTRDTQFYGYTF; DNA: TGTGCCAGCAGCCAAACTCGGGACACCCAATTCTATGGCTACACCTTC
length: 14; size: NA; D: NA; J: TRBJ2-1; V: TRBV6-4; CDR3: CASSLTGTYNEQFF; DNA: TGTGCCAGCAGTCTGACAGGTACCTACAATGAGCAGTTCTTC
length: 15; size: NA; D: NA; J: TRBJ1-2; V: TRBV4-2; CDR3: CASSRGARDRYGYTF; DNA: TGTGCCAGCAGCCGCGGGGCCAGGGATCGCTATGGCTACACCTTC
length: 15; size: once; D: NA; J: TRBJ2-6; V: TRBV5-6; CDR3: CASSLGLSGANVLTF; DNA: TGTGCCAGCAGCTTGGGGCTCTCTGGGGCCAACGTCCTGACTTTC
length: 13; size: NA; D: NA; J: TRBJ1-1; V: TRBV19; CDR3: CASSKQGPEGAFF; DNA: TGTGCCAGTAGTAAACAGGGCCCAGAGGGAGCTTTCTTT
length: 15; size: NA; D: NA; J: TRBJ2-1; V: TRBV6-5; CDR3: CASISGVLGANEQFF; DNA: TGTGCCAGCATCTCCGGGGTTCTGGGGGCCAATGAGCAGTTCTTC
length: 14; size: NA; D: NA; J: TRBJ1-3; V: TRBV6-5; CDR3: CASSTRQGRNTIYF; DNA: TGTGCCAGCAGTACCCGGCAGGGCCGAAACACCATATATTTT
length: 16; size: NA; D: NA; J: TRBJ2-3; V: TRBV11-2; CDR3: CASSIVGGSGTDTQYF; DNA: TGTGCCAGCAGCATCGTGGGTGGGAGCGGCACAGATACGCAGTATTTT
length: 14; size: NA; D: TRBD1; J: TRBJ1-1; V: TRBV29-1; CDR3: CSARTGGADTEAFF; DNA: TGCAGCGCGCGGACAGGGGGCGCGGACACTGAAGCTTTCTTT
length: 14; size: NA; D: TRBD2; J: TRBJ2-5; V: TRBV7-2; CDR3: CASSPGTIQETQYF; DNA: TGTGCCAGCAGCCCGGGGACTATCCAAGAGACCCAGTACTTC
length: 13; size: NA; D: NA; J: TRBJ2-7; V: TRBV6-5; CDR3: CASSIPGGGEQYF; DNA: TGTGCCAGCAGTATTCCAGGCGGAGGGGAGCAGTACTTC
length: 16; size: NA; D: NA; J: TRBJ2-1; V: TRBV6-1; CDR3: CASSEISTKPSSEQFF; DNA: TGTGCCAGCAGTGAAATCTCGACCAAACCTTCAAGTGAGCAGTTCTTC
length: 13; size: NA; D: NA; J: TRBJ1-2; V: TRBV6-1; CDR3: CASSEVLRGSNTF; DNA: TGTGCCAGCAGTGAAGTGCTAAGGGGTAGCAACACCTTC
length: 17; size: once; D: TRBD1; J: TRBJ1-5; V: TRBV7-8; CDR3: CASSLQPGTGGDQPQHF; DNA: TGTGCCAGCAGCTTACAACCGGGGACAGGGGGCGATCAGCCCCAGCATTTT
length: 13; size: NA; D: TRBD1; J: TRBJ1-5; V: TRBV12-3/TRBV12-4; CDR3: CASSLGTAQPQHF; DNA: TGTGCCAGCAGTCTCGGGACAGCTCAGCCCCAGCATTTT